These T cell receptor beta chains were read from a single sample in a study of blood T cell repertoires in COVID-19. Only in-frame clones appear in the TCRdb table, and some are missing; sequencing was by immunoSEQ multiplex PCR. The table has 260,000 or so clones, around four fifths seen once. Sequencing used peripheral blood. Receptors originate from a woman between 70 and 85 years old with acute or convalescent COVID-19. The CDR3 runs from the conserved cysteine through the conserved F or W. D genes are given only for firm matches. Expanded clones get a size class; other rows say once, few or many, or leave the size out.

clone_size	v_call	j_call	d_call	cdr3_nt	cdr3_aa
NA	TRBV15	TRBJ1-1	TRBD1	TGTGCCACCAGCTGGGGGGGACAGGGGAACACTGAAGCTTTCTTT	CATSWGGQGNTEAFF
NA	TRBV7-8	TRBJ1-2	NA	TGTGCCAGCAGCTTAGCGCCCGGGAGTGGCTACACCTTC	CASSLAPGSGYTF
NA	TRBV24-1	TRBJ2-3	TRBD2	TGTGCCACCAGTGATTTCGGGGGGGGCACAGATACGCAGTATTTT	CATSDFGGGTDTQYF
NA	TRBV7-2	TRBJ1-1	NA	TGTGCCAGCAGCCCACCTACGAGCTTTGAAGCTTTCTTT	CASSPPTSFEAFF
NA	TRBV20-1	TRBJ1-3	NA	TGCAGTGCTAAATCGGGAAACACCATATATTTT	CSAKSGNTIYF
NA	TRBV28	TRBJ2-7	TRBD2	TGTGCCAGCAGTGGGGCGTTGCTAGCGGGGGGGAACTCCTACGAGCAGTACTTC	CASSGALLAGGNSYEQYF
NA	TRBV19	TRBJ1-2	NA	TGTGCCAGTAGTGACCTCGGACACCCGGGGGACTATGGCTACACCTTC	CASSDLGHPGDYGYTF
many	TRBV19	TRBJ1-6	TRBD1	TGTGCCAGTAGTATAGTCGCGGACAGGGGGAATTCACCCCTCCACTTT	CASSIVADRGNSPLHF
NA	TRBV7-2	TRBJ2-5	TRBD1	TGTGCCAGCAGCTCGGGACAGAAAGAGACCCAGTACTTC	CASSSGQKETQYF
NA	TRBV5-4	TRBJ2-4	NA	TGTGCCAGCAGCTTGGAGGGCGGCAGGGCAACCAAAAACATTCAGTACTTC	CASSLEGGRATKNIQYF
NA	TRBV10-1	TRBJ1-3	NA	TGCGCCAGCAGTGGGCAGTCCGCTGGAAACACCATATATTTT	CASSGQSAGNTIYF
once	TRBV7-2	TRBJ1-6	TRBD1	TGTGCCAGCAGCCGGGACAGCTGGAATTCACCCCTCCACTTT	CASSRDSWNSPLHF
NA	TRBV30	TRBJ1-6	NA	TGTGCCTGGAGTGTTCTATGGTATAATTCACCCCTCCACTTT	CAWSVLWYNSPLHF
NA	TRBV5-1	TRBJ1-4	NA	TGCGCCAGCAGCTTGGGCAACATGAGGGATGAAAAACTGTTTTTT	CASSLGNMRDEKLFF
NA	TRBV5-4	TRBJ2-2	NA	TGTGCCAGCAGCTTGGTAGGACATCTCGGTTCCGGGGAGCTGTTTTTT	CASSLVGHLGSGELFF
NA	TRBV30	TRBJ1-6	TRBD1	TGTGCCTTGGGAACAGGGGGATCCTATAATTCACCCCTCCACTTT	CALGTGGSYNSPLHF
few	TRBV19	TRBJ1-5	NA	TGTGCCAGTAGTATAGCTGGGGGCAGTCAGCCCCAGCATTTT	CASSIAGGSQPQHF
NA	TRBV6-5	TRBJ1-6	TRBD1	TGTGCCAGCAGGTCCCGAGACAGGGGTAATTCACCCCTCCACTTT	CASRSRDRGNSPLHF
once	TRBV4-2	TRBJ2-6	NA	TGTGCCAGCAGCCAAGAAAATTTGGGCAGGGACTTCTCTGGGGCCAACGTCCTGACTTTC	CASSQENLGRDFSGANVLTF
NA	TRBV15	TRBJ2-7	NA	TGTGCCACCAGCAGAGGGGGAGGGCAGGGGACTGTCGAGCAGTACTTC	CATSRGGGQGTVEQYF